This TCR beta chain is drawn from a study of Graves' ophthalmopathy and Graves' hyperthyroidism. This clonotype has at least ten counts. Amplification of the TCR beta CDR3 regions used RNA transcripts (as template). First-round RT-PCR employed HTBI primers, with a second-round multiplex PCR after it. TCRdb used MiXCR to reprocess the multiplex PCR reads, holding one entry per CDR3 protein. The profile shows some 350,000 distinct CDR3 sequences, about 17% of them singletons. The V end was cut by 0 bases, the J end by 5 bases, with 9 bases between. CDR3 length: 13 amino acids. Germline CDR1 is SGHRS and CDR2 is YFSETQ.

The receptor comes from an adult woman with stable Graves' hyperthyroidism. Source material: peripheral blood. The chain carries TRBV5-1 and TRBJ2-7; possible D gene TRBD2, 5 bases. As DNA, the CDR3 is TGCGCCAGCAGCTTGGCCTCGGGGAACGAGCAGTACTTC. Amino acid sequence: CASSLASGNEQYF.